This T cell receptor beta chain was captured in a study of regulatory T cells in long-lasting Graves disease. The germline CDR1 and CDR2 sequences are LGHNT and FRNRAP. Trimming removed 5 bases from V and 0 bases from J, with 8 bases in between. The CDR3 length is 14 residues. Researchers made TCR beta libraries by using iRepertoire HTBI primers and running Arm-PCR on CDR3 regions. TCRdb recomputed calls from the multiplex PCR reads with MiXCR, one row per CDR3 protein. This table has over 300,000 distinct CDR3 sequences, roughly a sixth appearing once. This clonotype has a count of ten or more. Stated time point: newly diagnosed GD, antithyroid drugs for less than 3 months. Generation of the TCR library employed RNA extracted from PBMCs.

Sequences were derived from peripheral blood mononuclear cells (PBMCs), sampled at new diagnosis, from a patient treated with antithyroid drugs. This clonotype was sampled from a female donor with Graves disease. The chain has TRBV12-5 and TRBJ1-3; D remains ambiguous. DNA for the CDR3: TGTGCTAGTGGTCCCAGTCCCTCTGGAAACACCATATATTTT. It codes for CASGPSPSGNTIYF.